One and the same sample provided the 21 T cell receptor beta chains below, sequenced in a study of cytomegalovirus exposure and HLA in healthy donors. PCR involved 60 Vbeta and 13 Jbeta primers. Clones were read by immunoSEQ multiplex PCR, and TCRdb kept only the in-frame ones, dropping some. Here the sample spans fewer than 250,000 clones, roughly 75% being singletons. The sample comprised PBMCs. These receptors originate from a man aged 30-40 years in good health and CMV-seropositive.

The rearrangement links TRBV10-3 to TRBJ2-5; weak D call: TRBD1 (6 bases). The CDR3 length is 15 residues. Germline values: CDR1 ENHRY, CDR2 SYGVKD. V was cut by 2 bases and J by 5 bases, with 15 bases left in between. The CDR3 DNA reads as TGTGCCATCAGTGAGGGGGGCCTAAGACGGGAGACCCAGTACTTC. Residues: CAISEGGLRRETQYF.

The chain combines TRBV4-3 with TRBJ2-3, with 11 bases fitting TRBD2. The CDR3 consists of 17 residues. V lost 1 base to trimming and J lost 6 bases; unmatched junction nucleotides: 9. Germline-derived CDR1 and CDR2 are LGHNA and YSLEER. The CDR3 sequence is CASSQAGTSGGRDTQYF. CDR3 sequence (DNA): TGCGCCAGCAGCCAAGCTGGGACTAGCGGAGGGAGGGATACGCAGTATTTT.

The chain has TRBV7-6 and TRBJ2-7; D might be TRBD2 (5 bases). The CDR3 length is 11 residues. The V gene's germline CDR1 is SGHVS and CDR2 FNYEAQ. V was shortened by 5 bases and J by 6 bases, with 8 bases between the two germline ends. DNA of the CDR3: TGTGCCAGCAGCGGGAGATCCGAGCAGTACTTC. This gives the protein CASSGRSEQYF.

J is TRBJ2-7 and V is TRBV5-1, with D maybe TRBD1 (5 bases). This CDR3 region has 16 residues. Trimming cost V 0 bases and J 2 bases, with 15 bases left between them. The germline CDR1 and CDR2 sequences are SGHRS and YFSETQ. CDR3 residues: CASSLVTGVSAYEQYF. The CDR3, as DNA: TGCGCCAGCAGCTTGGTCACAGGTGTAAGCGCCTACGAGCAGTACTTC.

V is TRBV5-8 and J is TRBJ1-5, with 7 bases identical to TRBD1. The CDR3 contains 17 residues. V was clipped by 7 bases and J by 4 bases; unmatched bases: 17. Germline CDR1 is SGHTS and CDR2 is YDEGEE. This CDR3 reads CASSTISTGTDNQPQHF. CDR3 nucleotides: TGTGCCAGCTCCACGATAAGTACCGGGACAGATAATCAGCCCCAGCATTTT.

In regard to this clone: One end of the junction varies from germline; a read error may be responsible. The identical CDR3 is also encoded by other nucleotide sequences in the sample. The chain combines TRBV30 with TRBJ2-3; 9 nucleotides line up with TRBD2. From germline, CDR1 is GTSNPN and CDR2 SVGIG (reference sequence). The CDR3 is made up of 14 amino acids. DNA of the CDR3: TGTGCCTGGAGTCCCAGCGGGAGGACAGATACACAGTATTTT. It yields the protein CAWSPSGRTDTQYF. Variable domain in full (rest from reference TRBV30 and TRBJ2-3): SQTIHQWPATLVQPVGSPLSLECTVEGTSNPNLYWYRQAAGRGLQLLFYSVGIGQISSEVPQNLSASRPQDRQFILSSKKLLLSDSGFYLCAWSPSGRTDTQYFGPGTRLTVL.

The chain carries TRBV7-8 and TRBJ2-3, with D possibly TRBD2 on 5 matching bases. Per germline, CDR1 SGHVS and CDR2 FQNEAQ. Trimming took 6 bases from V and 1 from J, leaving 11 bases between them. This CDR3 is 14 amino acids long. CDR3: CASRAGSGTDTQYF. For the CDR3, the DNA is TGTGCCAGCAGGGCGGGTAGCGGCACAGATACGCAGTATTTT.

The chain employs TRBV29-1 and TRBJ2-3; 9 bases line up with TRBD1. Germline V gene sequence: CDR1 SQVTM, CDR2 ANQGSEA. The CDR3 is 16 amino acids. The junction had 13 bases not matched to a gene; V was cut back by 6 bases and J by 3 bases. CDR3 DNA: TGCAGCGTAGATTTGGACAGGGGCCGTATAACAGATACGCAGTATTTT. Amino acid sequence: CSVDLDRGRITDTQYF.

V is TRBV6-5 and J is TRBJ1-5, with D hard to call. Germline V gene lookup returns CDR1 MNHEY and CDR2 SVGAGI. V was trimmed by 0 bases and J by 7 bases, leaving 13 bases between them. This CDR3 region has 15 residues. CDR3 protein: CASSYSISGAQPQHF. The CDR3 coding sequence is TGTGCCAGCAGTTACTCGATTTCGGGTGCCCAGCCCCAGCATTTT.

This clone was found once. The V call is TRBV18, the J call TRBJ1-1; D might be TRBD1 (5 bases). The CDR3 extends over 15 amino acids. The V and J ends lost 2 bases and 0 bases respectively, with 10 bases between them. Germline V gene lookup returns CDR1 KGHSH and CDR2 LQKENI. The CDR3 protein is CASSPADTVNTEAFF. CDR3 bases: TGTGCCAGCTCACCAGCGGACACCGTGAACACTGAAGCTTTCTTT.

This chain uses TRBV4-2 with TRBJ2-5; perhaps TRBD2 as D (5 bases). CDR1 is LGHNA and CDR2 is YNFKEQ in the germline V gene. V lost 1 base to trimming and J lost 6 bases, with 15 bases between them. The CDR3 runs 15 residues. CDR3 amino acids: CASSQGLGSGQTQYF. DNA of the CDR3: TGTGCCAGCAGCCAAGGCCTAGGGAGTGGGCAGACCCAGTACTTC.

The J gene is TRBJ2-5, the V gene TRBV7-3, with TRBD2 identical over 16 bases. Per germline, CDR1 SGHTA and CDR2 FQGTGA. The ends lost 3 bases at V and 4 bases at J; junction bases unmatched: 2. The length of the CDR3 is 16 residues. CDR3 nucleotides: TGTGCCAGCAGCTTGGGACTAGCGGGGGGGAGAGAGACCCAGTACTTC. Protein sequence: CASSLGLAGGRETQYF.

The V and J genes are TRBV27 and TRBJ1-6; 10 bases align to TRBD1. The J segment lost 13 bases and the V segment lost 0 bases, leaving 12 bases of the junction unmatched. Germline V gene lookup returns CDR1 MNHEY and CDR2 SMNVEV (reference sequence). The CDR3 is 17 residues long. The CDR3 spells CASSLSRTGGDQGPLHF. In DNA, the CDR3 is TGTGCCAGCAGTTTATCACGGACAGGGGGGGACCAGGGGCCCCTCCACTTT.

V gene TRBV7-2 combines with J gene TRBJ2-1, with TRBD2 as a possible D gene (6 bases). V was clipped by 5 bases and J by 4 bases, with 15 bases between them. CDR3 length: 15 residues. Germline V gene sequence: CDR1 SGHTA, CDR2 FQGNSA. CDR3 bases: TGTGCCAGCAGCCCCCAGGGACTTGTATACAATGAGCAGTTCTTC. Translating it yields CASSPQGLVYNEQFF.

V is TRBV5-6 and J is TRBJ1-2, with D perhaps matching TRBD1 (6 bases). Germline CDR1 SGHDT, CDR2 YYEEEE. This CDR3 has 12 residues. The V gene lost 6 bases and the J gene lost 8 bases, with 14 bases spanning the gap. The CDR3 DNA is TGTGCCAGCAACAGGGTATCATTGGGCTACACCTTC. Its protein is CASNRVSLGYTF.

This clone showed up just once. The chain recombines TRBV27 with TRBJ2-1, with TRBD1 matching 7 bases. V gave up 4 bases and J gave up 7 bases; unmatched junction bases: 4. Germline CDR1 MNHEY, CDR2 SMNVEV (reference sequence). There are 13 residues in the CDR3. The CDR3 region is CASSSYRGNEQFF. The CDR3 DNA reads TGTGCCAGCAGTTCCTACAGGGGTAATGAGCAGTTCTTC.

The chain carries TRBV5-1 and TRBJ1-1; TRBD1 aligns across 7 bases. CDR1 and CDR2 from the germline V gene are SGHRS and YFSETQ. V shed 2 bases, J shed 4 bases, and the junction held 8 bases outside the gene matches. The CDR3 spans 15 residues. The CDR3 DNA reads as TGCGCCAGCAGCTTAGGACAGGAAAGGGGCACTGAAGCTTTCTTT. Translated: CASSLGQERGTEAFF.

A word on this clone: At one end the junction does not follow the germline gene, possibly because of a read error. This rearrangement joins TRBV5-1 to TRBJ2-2; maybe TRBD2 (5 bases). Germline CDR1 is SGHRS and CDR2 is YFSETQ. The CDR3 contains 17 residues. CDR3 residues: CASSLGTGAPHTGELFF. CDR3 bases: TGCGCCAGCAGCTTGGGGACTGGAGCGCCCCACACTGGGGAGCTGTTTTTT.

This clone was observed a few times. The chain is built from TRBV18 and TRBJ2-3; TRBD1 aligns across 10 bases. Germline V CDR1 and CDR2: KGHSH, LQKENI. J gave up 3 bases and V 6 bases, and 6 bases lay outside the gene matches. CDR3 length: 15 amino acids. CDR3 protein: CASSQRTGGTDTQYF. The CDR3 DNA reads as TGTGCCAGCTCCCAAAGGACAGGGGGTACAGATACGCAGTATTTT.

V usage is TRBV10-3 and J usage is TRBJ2-7, with D possibly matching TRBD1 (5 bases). The CDR3 has 15 residues. V was clipped by 3 bases and J by 1 base, with 13 bases between them. CDR1 is ENHRY and CDR2 is SYGVKD in the germline V gene. In nucleotides, the CDR3 is TGTGCCATCAGTGAAGGGGATCAGGTATCCTACGAGCAGTACTTC. Translation gives CAISEGDQVSYEQYF.

The rearrangement links TRBV11-3 to TRBJ2-1, with a weak D call TRBD1 (5 bases). With 5 bases removed from V and 6 bases from J, the gap between germline ends came to 11 bases. Germline V gives CDR1 SGHNT, CDR2 YENEEA. There are 13 residues in the CDR3. The CDR3 reads CASSPFRGNEQFF. The CDR3 coding sequence is TGTGCCAGCAGCCCCTTTAGGGGCAATGAGCAGTTCTTC.